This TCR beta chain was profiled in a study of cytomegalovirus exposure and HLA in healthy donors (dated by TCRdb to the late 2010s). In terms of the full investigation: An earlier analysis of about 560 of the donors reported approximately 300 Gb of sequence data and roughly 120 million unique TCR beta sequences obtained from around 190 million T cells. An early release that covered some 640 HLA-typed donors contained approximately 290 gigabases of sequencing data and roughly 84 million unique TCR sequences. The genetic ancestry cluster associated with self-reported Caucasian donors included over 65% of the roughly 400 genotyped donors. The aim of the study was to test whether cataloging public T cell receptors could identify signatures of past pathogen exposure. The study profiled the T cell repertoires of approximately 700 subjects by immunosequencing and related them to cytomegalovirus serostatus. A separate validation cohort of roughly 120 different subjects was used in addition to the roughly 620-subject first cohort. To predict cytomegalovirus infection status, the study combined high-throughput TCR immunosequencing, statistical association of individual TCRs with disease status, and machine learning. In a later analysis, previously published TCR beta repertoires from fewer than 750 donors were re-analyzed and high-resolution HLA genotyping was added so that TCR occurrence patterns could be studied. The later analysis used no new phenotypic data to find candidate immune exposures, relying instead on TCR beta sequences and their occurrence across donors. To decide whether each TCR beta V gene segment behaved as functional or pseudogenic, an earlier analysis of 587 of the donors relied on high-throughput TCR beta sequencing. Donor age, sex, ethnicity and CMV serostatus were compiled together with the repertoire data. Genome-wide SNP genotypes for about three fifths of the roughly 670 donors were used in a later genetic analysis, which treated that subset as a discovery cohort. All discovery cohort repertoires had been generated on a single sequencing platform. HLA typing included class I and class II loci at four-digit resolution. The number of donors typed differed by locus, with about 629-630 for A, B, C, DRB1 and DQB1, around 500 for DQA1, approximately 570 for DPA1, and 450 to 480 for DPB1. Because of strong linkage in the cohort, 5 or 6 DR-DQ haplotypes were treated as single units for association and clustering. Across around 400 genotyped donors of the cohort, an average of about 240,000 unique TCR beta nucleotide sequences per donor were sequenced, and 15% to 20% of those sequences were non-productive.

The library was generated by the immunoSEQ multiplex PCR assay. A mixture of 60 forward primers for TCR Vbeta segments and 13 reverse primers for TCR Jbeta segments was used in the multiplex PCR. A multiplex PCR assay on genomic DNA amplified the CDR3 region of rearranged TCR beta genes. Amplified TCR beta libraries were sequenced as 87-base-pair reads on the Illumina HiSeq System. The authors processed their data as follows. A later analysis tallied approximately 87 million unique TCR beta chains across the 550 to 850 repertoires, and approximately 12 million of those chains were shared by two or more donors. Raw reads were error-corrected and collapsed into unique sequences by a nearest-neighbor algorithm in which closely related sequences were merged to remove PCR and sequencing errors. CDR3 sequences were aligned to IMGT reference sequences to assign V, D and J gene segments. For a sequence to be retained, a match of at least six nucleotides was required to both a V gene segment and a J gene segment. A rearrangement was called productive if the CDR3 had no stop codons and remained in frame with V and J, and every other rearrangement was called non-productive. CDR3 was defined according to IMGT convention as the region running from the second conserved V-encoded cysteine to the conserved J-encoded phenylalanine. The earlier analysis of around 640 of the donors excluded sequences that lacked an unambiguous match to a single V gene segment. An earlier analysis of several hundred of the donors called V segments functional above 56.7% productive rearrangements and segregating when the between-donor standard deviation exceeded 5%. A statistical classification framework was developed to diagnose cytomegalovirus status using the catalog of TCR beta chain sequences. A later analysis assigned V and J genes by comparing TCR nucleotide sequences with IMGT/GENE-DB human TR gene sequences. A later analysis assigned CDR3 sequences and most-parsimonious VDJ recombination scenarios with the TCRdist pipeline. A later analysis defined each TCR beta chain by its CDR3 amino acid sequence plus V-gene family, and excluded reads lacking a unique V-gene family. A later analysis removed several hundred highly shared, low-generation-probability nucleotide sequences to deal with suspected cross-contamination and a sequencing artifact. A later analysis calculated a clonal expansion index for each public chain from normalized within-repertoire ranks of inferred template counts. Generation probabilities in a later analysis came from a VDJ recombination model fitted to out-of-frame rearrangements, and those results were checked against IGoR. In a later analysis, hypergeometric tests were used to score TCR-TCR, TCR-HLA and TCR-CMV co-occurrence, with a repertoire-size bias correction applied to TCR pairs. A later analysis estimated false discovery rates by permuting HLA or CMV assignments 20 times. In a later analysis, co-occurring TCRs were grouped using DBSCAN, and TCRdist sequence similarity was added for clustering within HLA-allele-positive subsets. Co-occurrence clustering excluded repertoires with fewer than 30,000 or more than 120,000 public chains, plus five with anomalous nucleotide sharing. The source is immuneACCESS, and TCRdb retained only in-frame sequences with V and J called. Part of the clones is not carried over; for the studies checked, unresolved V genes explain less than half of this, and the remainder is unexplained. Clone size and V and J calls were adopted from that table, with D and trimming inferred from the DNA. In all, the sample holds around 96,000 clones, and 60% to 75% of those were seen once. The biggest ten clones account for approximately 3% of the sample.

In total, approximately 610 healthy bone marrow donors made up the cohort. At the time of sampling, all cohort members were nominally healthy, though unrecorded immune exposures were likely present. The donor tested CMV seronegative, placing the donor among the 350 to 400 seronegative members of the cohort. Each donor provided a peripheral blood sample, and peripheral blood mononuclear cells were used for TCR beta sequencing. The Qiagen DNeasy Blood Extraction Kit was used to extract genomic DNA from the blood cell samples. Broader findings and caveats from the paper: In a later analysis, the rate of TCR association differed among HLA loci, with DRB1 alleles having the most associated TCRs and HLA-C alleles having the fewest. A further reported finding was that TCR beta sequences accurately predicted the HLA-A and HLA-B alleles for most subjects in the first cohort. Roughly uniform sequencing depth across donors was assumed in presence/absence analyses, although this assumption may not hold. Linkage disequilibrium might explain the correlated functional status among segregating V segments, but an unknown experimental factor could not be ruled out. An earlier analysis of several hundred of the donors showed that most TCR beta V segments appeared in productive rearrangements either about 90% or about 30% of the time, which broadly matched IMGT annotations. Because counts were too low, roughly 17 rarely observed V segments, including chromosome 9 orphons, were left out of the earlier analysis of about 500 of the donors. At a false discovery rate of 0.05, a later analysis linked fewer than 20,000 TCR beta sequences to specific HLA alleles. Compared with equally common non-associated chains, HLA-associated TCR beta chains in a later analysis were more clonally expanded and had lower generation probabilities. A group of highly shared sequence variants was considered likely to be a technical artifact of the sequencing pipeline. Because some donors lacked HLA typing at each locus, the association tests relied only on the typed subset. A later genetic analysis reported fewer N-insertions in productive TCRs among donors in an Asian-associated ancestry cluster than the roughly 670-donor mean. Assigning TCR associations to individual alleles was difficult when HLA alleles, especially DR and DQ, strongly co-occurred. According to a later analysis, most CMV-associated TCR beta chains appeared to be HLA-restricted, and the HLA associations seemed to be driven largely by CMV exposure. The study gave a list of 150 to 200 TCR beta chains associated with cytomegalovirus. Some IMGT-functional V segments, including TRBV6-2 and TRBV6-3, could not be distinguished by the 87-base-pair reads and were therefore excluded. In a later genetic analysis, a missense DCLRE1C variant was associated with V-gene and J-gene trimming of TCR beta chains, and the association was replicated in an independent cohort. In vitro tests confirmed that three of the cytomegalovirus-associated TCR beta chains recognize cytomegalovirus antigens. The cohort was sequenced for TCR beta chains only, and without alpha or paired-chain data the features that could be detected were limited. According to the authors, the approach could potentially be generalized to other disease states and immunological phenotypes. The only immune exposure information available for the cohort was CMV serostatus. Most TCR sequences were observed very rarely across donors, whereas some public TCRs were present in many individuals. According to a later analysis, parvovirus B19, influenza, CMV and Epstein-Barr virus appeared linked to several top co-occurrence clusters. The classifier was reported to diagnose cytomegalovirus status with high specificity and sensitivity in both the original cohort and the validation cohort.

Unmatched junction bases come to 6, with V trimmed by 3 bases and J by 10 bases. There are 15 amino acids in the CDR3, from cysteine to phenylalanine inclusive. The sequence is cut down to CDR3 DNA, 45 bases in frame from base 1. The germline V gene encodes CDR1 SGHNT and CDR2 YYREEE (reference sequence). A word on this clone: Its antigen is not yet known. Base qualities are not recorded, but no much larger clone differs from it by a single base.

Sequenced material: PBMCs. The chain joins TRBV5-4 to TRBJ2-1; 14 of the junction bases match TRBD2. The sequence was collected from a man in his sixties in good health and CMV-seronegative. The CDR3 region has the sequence CASSSGLAGVDEQFF. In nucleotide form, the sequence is TGTGCCAGCAGCTCGGGACTAGCGGGAGTTGACGAGCAGTTCTTC.